This TCR beta chain originates from a study of T cells in Graves' hyperthyroidism and ophthalmopathy. This CDR3 region has 15 residues. Germline lookup yields CDR1 SGHKS and CDR2 YYEKEE (reference sequence). With V trimmed by 4 bases and J by 3 bases, 7 bases remained unmatched. Of note for this clonotype: The target antigen is unknown.

Study-wide findings and caveats: Ophthalmopathy was distinguished from stable hyperthyroidism by 13 V-J signatures.

RNA transcripts yielded amplified TCR beta CDR3 regions. The HTBI set primed first-round TCR CDR3 RT-PCR. TCRdb independently ran MiXCR on the multiplex PCR reads; one entry per CDR3 protein. The sample holds roughly 740,000 distinct CDR3 sequences, approximately 16% seen once. The sequenced sample was blood. The sequence was collected from a young man with Graves' hyperthyroidism. The chain uses TRBV5-5 and TRBJ2-5, with 9 bases matching TRBD1. CDR3 loop: CASSVLGTGKETQYF. CDR3 in DNA: TGTGCCAGCAGCGTTTTAGGGACAGGGAAAGAGACCCAGTACTTC.